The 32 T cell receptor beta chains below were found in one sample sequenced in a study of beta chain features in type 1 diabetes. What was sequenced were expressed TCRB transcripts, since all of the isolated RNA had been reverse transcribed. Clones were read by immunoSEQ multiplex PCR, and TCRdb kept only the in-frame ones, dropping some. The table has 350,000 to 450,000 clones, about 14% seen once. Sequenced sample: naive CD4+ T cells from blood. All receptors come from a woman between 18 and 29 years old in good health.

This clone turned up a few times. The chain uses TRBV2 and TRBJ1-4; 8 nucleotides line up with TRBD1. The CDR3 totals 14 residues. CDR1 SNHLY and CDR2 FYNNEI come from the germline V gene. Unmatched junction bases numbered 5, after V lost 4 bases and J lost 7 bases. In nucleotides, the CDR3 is TGTGCCAGCAGTGGACAGGGGATTGGTGAAAAACTGTTTTTT. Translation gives CASSGQGIGEKLFF. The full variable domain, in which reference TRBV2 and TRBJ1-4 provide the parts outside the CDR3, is EPEVTQTPSHQVTQMGQEVILRCVPISNHLYFYWYRQILGQKVEFLVSFYNNEISEKSEIFDDQFSVERPDGSNFTLKIRSTKLEDSAMYFCASSGQGIGEKLFFGSGTQLSVL.

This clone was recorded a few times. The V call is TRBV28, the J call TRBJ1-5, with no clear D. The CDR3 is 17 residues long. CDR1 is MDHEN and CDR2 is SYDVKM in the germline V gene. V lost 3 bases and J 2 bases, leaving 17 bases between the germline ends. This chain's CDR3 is CASSFASGARGNQPQHF. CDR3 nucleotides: TGTGCCAGCAGTTTCGCCTCGGGAGCTCGGGGCAATCAGCCCCAGCATTTT.

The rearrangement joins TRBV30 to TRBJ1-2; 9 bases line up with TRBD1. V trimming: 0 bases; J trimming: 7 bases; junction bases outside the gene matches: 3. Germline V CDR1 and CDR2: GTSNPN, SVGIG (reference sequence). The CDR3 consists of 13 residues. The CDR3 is CAWSVQDRGGYTF. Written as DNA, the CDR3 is TGTGCCTGGAGTGTACAGGACAGGGGTGGCTACACCTTC.

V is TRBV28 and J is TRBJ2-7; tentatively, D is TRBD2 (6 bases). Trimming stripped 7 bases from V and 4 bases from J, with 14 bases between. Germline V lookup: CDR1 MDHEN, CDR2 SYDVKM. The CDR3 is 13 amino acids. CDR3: CASNYPGVYEQYF. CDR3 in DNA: TGTGCCAGCAATTACCCGGGGGTATACGAGCAGTACTTC. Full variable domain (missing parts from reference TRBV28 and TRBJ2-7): DVKVTQSSRYLVKRTGEKVFLECVQDMDHENMFWYRQDPGLGLRLIYFSYDVKMKEKGDIPEGYSVSREKKERFSLILESASTNQTSMYLCASNYPGVYEQYFGPGTRLTVT.

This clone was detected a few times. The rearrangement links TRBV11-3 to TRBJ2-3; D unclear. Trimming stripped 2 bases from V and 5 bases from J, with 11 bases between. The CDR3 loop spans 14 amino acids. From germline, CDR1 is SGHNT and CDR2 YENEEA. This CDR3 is CASSLSPSVDTQYF. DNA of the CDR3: TGTGCCAGCAGCTTAAGCCCCTCGGTAGATACGCAGTATTTT.

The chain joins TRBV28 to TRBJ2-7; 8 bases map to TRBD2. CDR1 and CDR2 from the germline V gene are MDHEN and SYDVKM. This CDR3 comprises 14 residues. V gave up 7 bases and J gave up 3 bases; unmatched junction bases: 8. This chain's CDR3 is CASNPAGVYYEQYF. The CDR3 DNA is TGTGCCAGCAATCCAGCGGGAGTATACTACGAGCAGTACTTC.

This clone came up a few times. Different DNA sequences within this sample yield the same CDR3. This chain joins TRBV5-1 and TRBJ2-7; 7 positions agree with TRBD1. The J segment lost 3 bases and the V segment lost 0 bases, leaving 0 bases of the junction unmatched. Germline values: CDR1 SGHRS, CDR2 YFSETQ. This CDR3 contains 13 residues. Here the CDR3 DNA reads TGCGCCAGCAGCTTGGACAGGGGCTACGAGCAGTACTTC. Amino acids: CASSLDRGYEQYF.

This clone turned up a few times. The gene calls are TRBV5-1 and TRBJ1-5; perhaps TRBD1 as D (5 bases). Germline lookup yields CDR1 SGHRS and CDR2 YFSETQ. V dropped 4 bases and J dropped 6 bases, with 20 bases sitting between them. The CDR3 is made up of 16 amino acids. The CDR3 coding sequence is TGCGCCAGCAGCCCTGGGGCCGGCCTTGGAGTTCAGCCCCAGCATTTT. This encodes CASSPGAGLGVQPQHF.

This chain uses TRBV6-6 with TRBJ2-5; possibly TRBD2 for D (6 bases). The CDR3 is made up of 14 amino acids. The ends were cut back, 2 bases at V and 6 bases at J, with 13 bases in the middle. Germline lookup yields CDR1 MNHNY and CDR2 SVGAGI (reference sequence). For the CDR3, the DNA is TGTGCCAGCAGTTACCGCCGGGAGTTGAAGACCCAGTACTTC. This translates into CASSYRRELKTQYF.

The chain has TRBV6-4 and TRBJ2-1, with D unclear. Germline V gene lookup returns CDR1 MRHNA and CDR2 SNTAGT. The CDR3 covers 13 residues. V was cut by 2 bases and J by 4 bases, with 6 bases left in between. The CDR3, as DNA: TGTGCCAGCAGTGACACCAGATACAATGAGCAGTTCTTC. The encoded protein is CASSDTRYNEQFF.

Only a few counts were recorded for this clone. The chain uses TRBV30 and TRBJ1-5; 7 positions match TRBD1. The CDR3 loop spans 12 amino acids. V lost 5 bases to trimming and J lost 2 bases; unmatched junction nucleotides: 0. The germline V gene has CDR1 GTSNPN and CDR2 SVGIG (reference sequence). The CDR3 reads CAWGTGNQPQHF. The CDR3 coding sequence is TGTGCCTGGGGGACAGGCAATCAGCCCCAGCATTTT.

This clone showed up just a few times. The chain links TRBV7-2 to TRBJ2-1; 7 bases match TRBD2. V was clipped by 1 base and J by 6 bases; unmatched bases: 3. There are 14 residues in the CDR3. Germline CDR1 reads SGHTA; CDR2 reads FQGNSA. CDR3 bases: TGTGCCAGCAGCTTAGACGGCGGGAGCAATGAGCAGTTCTTC. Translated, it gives CASSLDGGSNEQFF.

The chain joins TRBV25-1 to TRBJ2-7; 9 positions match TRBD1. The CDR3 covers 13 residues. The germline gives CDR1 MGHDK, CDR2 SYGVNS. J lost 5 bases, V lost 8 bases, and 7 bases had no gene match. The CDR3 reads CASHGTGYNEQYF. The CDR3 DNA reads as TGTGCCAGCCACGGGACAGGGTATAACGAGCAGTACTTC.

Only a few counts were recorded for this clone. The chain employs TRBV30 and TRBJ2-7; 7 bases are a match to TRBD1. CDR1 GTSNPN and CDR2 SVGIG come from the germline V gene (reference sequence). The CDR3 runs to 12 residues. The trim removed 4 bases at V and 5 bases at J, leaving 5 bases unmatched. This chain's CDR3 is CAWTTGSHEQYF. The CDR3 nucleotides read TGTGCCTGGACGACAGGGAGTCACGAGCAGTACTTC.

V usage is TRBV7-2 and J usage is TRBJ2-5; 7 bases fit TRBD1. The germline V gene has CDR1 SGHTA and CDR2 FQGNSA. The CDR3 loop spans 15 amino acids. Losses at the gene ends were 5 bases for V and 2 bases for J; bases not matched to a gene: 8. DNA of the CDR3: TGTGCCAGCAGCGCCACCGGGACAGTACAAGAGACCCAGTACTTC. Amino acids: CASSATGTVQETQYF.

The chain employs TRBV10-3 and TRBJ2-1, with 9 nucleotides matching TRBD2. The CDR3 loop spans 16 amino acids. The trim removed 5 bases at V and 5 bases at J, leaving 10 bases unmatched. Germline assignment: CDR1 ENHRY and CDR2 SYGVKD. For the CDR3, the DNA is TGTGCCATCAGTAACGGGCTAGCGGGAACAAACAATGAGCAGTTCTTC. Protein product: CAISNGLAGTNNEQFF.

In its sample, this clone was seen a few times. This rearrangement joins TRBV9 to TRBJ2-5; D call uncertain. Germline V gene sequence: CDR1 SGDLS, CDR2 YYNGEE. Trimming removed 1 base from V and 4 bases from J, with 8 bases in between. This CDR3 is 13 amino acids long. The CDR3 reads CASSVLSGETQYF. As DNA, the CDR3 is TGTGCCAGCAGCGTACTATCGGGAGAGACCCAGTACTTC.

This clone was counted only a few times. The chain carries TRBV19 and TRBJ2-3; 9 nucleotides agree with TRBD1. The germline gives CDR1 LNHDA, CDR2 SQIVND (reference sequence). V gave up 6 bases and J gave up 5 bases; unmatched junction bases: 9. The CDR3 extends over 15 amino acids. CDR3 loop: CASSPGQGIRDTQYF. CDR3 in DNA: TGTGCCAGTAGCCCGGGACAGGGTATTCGAGATACGCAGTATTTT.

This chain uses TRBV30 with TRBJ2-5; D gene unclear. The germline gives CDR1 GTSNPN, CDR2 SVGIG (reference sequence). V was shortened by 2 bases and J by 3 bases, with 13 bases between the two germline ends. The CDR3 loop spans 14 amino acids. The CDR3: CAWSPVSVKETQYF. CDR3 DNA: TGTGCCTGGAGTCCCGTGTCGGTTAAAGAGACCCAGTACTTC.

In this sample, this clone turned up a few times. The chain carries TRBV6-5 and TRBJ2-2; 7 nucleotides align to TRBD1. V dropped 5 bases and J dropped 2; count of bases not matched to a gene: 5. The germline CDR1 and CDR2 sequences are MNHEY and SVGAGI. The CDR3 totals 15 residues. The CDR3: CASSIDRANTGELFF. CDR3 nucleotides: TGTGCCAGCAGTATAGACAGGGCAAACACCGGGGAGCTGTTTTTT.

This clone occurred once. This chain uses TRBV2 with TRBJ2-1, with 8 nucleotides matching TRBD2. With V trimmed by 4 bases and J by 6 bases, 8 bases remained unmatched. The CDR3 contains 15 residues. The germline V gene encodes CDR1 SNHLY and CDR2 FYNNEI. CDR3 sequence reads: CASSGGTRVLNEQFF. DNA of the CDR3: TGTGCCAGCAGTGGGGGGACTAGGGTCCTCAATGAGCAGTTCTTC.

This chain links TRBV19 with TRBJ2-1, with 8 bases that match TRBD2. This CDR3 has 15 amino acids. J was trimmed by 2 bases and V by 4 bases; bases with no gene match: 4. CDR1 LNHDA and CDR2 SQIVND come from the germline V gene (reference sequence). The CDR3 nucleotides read TGTGCCAGTAGTACTAGCGGGCGGCCCTACAATGAGCAGTTCTTC. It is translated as CASSTSGRPYNEQFF.

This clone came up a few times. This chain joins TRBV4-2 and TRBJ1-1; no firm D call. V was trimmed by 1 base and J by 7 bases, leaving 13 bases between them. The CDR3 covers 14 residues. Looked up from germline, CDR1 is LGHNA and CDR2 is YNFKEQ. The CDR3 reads CASSQGAGLLEAFF. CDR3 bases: TGTGCCAGCAGCCAAGGAGCGGGCCTCCTTGAAGCTTTCTTT.

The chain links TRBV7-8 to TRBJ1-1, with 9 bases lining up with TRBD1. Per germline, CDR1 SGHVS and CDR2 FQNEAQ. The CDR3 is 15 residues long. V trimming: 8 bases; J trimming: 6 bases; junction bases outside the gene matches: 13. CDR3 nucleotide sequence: TGTGCCAGCGTTCAGGGCCGGGACAGGGTTGCTGAAGCTTTCTTT. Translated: CASVQGRDRVAEAFF.

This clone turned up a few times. CDR3: CASSVEGTGPYEQYF. In DNA form, the CDR3 reads TGTGCCAGCAGCGTAGAAGGGACAGGACCTTACGAGCAGTACTTC. The gene calls are TRBV9 and TRBJ2-7, with 8 bases aligning to TRBD1. Trimming cost V 0 bases and J 4 bases; bases outside gene matches: 6. The CDR3 consists of 15 residues. The germline CDR1 and CDR2 sequences are SGDLS and YYNGEE. The full variable domain, with the rest looked up from reference TRBV9 and TRBJ2-7, is DSGVTQTPKHLITATGQRVTLRCSPRSGDLSVYWYQQSLDQGLQFLIQYYNGEERAKGNILERFSAQQFPDLHSELNLSSLELGDSALYFCASSVEGTGPYEQYFGPGTRLTVT.

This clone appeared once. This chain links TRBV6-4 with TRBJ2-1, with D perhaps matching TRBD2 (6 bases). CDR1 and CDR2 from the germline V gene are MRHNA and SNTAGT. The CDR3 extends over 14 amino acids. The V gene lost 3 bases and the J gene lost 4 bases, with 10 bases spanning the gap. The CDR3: CASSERGNYNEQFF. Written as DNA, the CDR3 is TGTGCCAGCAGTGAGCGGGGAAATTACAATGAGCAGTTCTTC.

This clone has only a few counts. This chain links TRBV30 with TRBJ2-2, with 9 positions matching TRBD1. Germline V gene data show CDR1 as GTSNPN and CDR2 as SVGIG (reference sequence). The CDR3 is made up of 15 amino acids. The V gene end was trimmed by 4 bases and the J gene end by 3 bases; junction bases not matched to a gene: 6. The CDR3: CAWTQRDRDTGELFF. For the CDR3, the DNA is TGTGCCTGGACTCAAAGGGACAGGGACACCGGGGAGCTGTTTTTT.

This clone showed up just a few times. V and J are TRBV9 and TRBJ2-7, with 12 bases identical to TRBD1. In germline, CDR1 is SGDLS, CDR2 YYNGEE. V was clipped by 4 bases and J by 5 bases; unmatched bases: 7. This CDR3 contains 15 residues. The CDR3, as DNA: TGTGCCAGCAGCCCAGGGACAGGGGGCTACAACGAGCAGTACTTC. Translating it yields CASSPGTGGYNEQYF.

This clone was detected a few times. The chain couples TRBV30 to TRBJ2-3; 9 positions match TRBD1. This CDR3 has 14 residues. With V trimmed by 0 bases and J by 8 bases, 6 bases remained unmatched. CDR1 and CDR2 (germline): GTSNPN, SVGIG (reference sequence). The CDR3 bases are TGTGCCTGGAGTGTAACAGGGGGCTCCGGTACGCAGTATTTT. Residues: CAWSVTGGSGTQYF.

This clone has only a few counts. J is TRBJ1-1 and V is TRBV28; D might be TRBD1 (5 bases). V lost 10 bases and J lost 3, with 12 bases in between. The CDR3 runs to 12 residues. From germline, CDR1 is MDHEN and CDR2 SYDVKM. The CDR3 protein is CATLGGYTEAFF. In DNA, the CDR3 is TGTGCCACCCTTGGGGGGTACACTGAAGCTTTCTTT.

The CDR3 DNA sequence: TGTGCCACCAGCAGACAGGGACAGGGGCAAGATACGCAGTATTTT. It encodes CATSRQGQGQDTQYF. The chain combines TRBV15 with TRBJ2-3, with 10 bases aligning to TRBD1. The germline gives CDR1 LNHNV, CDR2 YYDKDF (reference sequence). The CDR3 has 15 residues. J lost 5 bases, V lost 2 bases, and 4 bases had no gene match.

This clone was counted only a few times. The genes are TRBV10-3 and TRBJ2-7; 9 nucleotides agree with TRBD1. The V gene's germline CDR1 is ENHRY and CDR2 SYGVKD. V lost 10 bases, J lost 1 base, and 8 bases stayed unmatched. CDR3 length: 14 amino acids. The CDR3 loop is CATTEGTGSYEQYF. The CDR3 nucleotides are TGTGCCACCACCGAAGGGACAGGGTCCTACGAGCAGTACTTC.